The rows below give T cell receptor beta chains drawn from one sample of a study of OX40 agonist ivuxolimab in advanced cancers. Data came from immunoSEQ multiplex PCR; TCRdb stores just in-frame clones and leaves some out. The data hold tens of thousands of clones, with about 82% observed a single time. The sample here was CD4+ or CD8+ T cells sorted from blood, taken in a trial of the OX40 agonist ivuxolimab. These receptors were collected from an adult with an advanced solid tumor such as melanoma, head and neck, liver or kidney cancer. The CDR3 runs from the conserved cysteine through the conserved F or W. The order of the fields is D gene, CDR3 length, clone size, J gene, V gene, CDR3 protein, CDR3 DNA. The D gene is left open where the match is weak. Size is omitted from some rows. Given values are once, few, many or a class for expanded clones.

>TRBD1|14|NA|TRBJ2-7|TRBV28
CASSSGTGNHEQYF
TGTGCCAGCAGTTCCGGGACAGGGAACCACGAGCAGTACTTC
>NA|11|NA|TRBJ2-1|TRBV6-1
CASSEESEQFF
TGTGCCAGCAGTGAGGAATCTGAGCAGTTCTTC
>NA|15|NA|TRBJ2-3|TRBV2
CASSDTLAGTDTQYF
TGTGCCAGCAGTGATACACTAGCCGGGACAGATACGCAGTATTTT
>NA|14|NA|TRBJ1-1|TRBV2
CASSLEGVGGEAFF
TGTGCCAGCAGTCTCGAAGGGGTTGGGGGTGAAGCTTTCTTT
>TRBD2|16|NA|TRBJ2-3|TRBV6-6
CASSSGLAGGRDTQYF
TGTGCCAGCAGTTCGGGACTAGCGGGGGGGCGAGATACGCAGTATTTT
>NA|12|NA|TRBJ1-1|TRBV18
CASSPYPGFRFF
TGTGCCAGCTCACCATACCCAGGGTTCCGTTTCTTT
>NA|13|few|TRBJ1-6|TRBV28
CASRPGWNSPLHF
TGTGCCAGCAGGCCAGGGTGGAATTCACCCCTCCACTTT
>TRBD1|16|once|TRBJ2-1|TRBV11-3
CASSSQQGADYNEQFF
TGTGCCAGCAGCTCGCAACAGGGGGCGGATTACAATGAGCAGTTCTTC
>TRBD1|14|few|TRBJ1-6|TRBV6-5
CASSAQGRNSPLHF
TGTGCCAGCAGTGCACAGGGGAGGAATTCACCCCTCCACTTT
>TRBD1|16|few|TRBJ1-1|TRBV9
CASSGDRGHMNTEAFF
TGTGCCAGCAGCGGAGACAGGGGGCACATGAACACTGAAGCTTTCTTT
>TRBD1|14|NA|TRBJ2-3|TRBV19
CASSIGQGADTQYF
TGTGCCAGTAGTATTGGGCAGGGGGCAGATACGCAGTATTTT
>TRBD1|16|NA|TRBJ2-1|TRBV5-1
CASSFGGQGAIDEQFF
TGCGCCAGCAGCTTTGGGGGGCAGGGGGCCATCGATGAGCAGTTCTTC
>NA|13|once|TRBJ1-1|TRBV28
CASSIQGNTEAFF
TGTGCCAGCAGTATCCAGGGGAACACTGAAGCTTTCTTT
>TRBD2|15|NA|TRBJ2-1|TRBV6-5
CASRLGLGGGNEQFF
TGTGCCAGCAGACTTGGACTCGGCGGGGGGAATGAGCAGTTCTTC
>NA|13|few|TRBJ1-2|TRBV10-3
CAISAGTNYGYTF
TGTGCCATCAGTGCAGGGACTAACTATGGCTACACCTTC
>NA|17|NA|TRBJ2-7|TRBV10-3
CAISESEGAGTYYEQYF
TGTGCCATCAGTGAGTCGGAAGGGGCAGGGACTTACTACGAGCAGTACTTC
>TRBD1|14|NA|TRBJ1-4|TRBV13
CASSFADRGEKLFF
TGTGCCAGCAGCTTTGCGGACAGGGGCGAAAAACTGTTTTTT
>NA|13|NA|TRBJ2-3|TRBV7-7
CASSLEAPGAQYF
TGTGCTAGCAGCTTAGAGGCGCCTGGAGCGCAGTATTTT
>NA|12|few|TRBJ1-6|TRBV2
CASSDFNSPLHF
TGTGCCAGCAGTGACTTTAATTCACCCCTCCACTTT
>TRBD1|17|NA|TRBJ2-1|TRBV4-1
CASSLGQGGGVYNEQFF
TGCGCCAGCAGCCTCGGACAGGGCGGAGGGGTTTACAATGAGCAGTTCTTC
>TRBD1|19|NA|TRBJ1-2|TRBV4-3
CASSPHDTTGVLLEYGYTF
TGCGCCAGCAGCCCCCATGATACGACAGGGGTCCTACTCGAATATGGCTACACCTTC
>TRBD1|14|NA|TRBJ2-7|TRBV9
CASSVLTGGDEQYF
TGTGCCAGCAGCGTGTTAACAGGGGGCGACGAGCAGTACTTC
>NA|12|few|TRBJ1-6|TRBV19
CASSGPGSPLHF
TGTGCCAGTAGTGGACCGGGTTCACCCCTCCACTTT
>NA|13|NA|TRBJ2-1|TRBV7-9
CASRAQGVNEQFF
TGTGCCAGCAGGGCGCAGGGAGTAAATGAGCAGTTCTTC
>TRBD1|16|NA|TRBJ2-7|TRBV18
CASSPTPGTGTYEQYF
TGTGCCAGCTCACCAACGCCCGGGACAGGAACCTACGAGCAGTACTTC
>NA|15|few|TRBJ1-2|TRBV4-1
CASSPQTEANYGYTF
TGCGCCAGCAGCCCGCAGACTGAGGCTAACTATGGCTACACCTTC
>TRBD2|15|once|TRBJ2-1|TRBV6-6
CASSYTSGGRNEQFF
TGTGCCAGCAGTTACACTAGCGGGGGGCGAAATGAGCAGTTCTTC
>TRBD2|14|once|TRBJ2-7|TRBV11-2
CASSLPPTGGKQYF
TGTGCCAGCAGCCTCCCCCCGACGGGGGGAAAGCAGTACTTC
>TRBD1|16|few|TRBJ1-1|TRBV11-2
CASSYVPGQGHTEAFF
TGTGCCAGCAGCTACGTTCCGGGACAGGGGCACACTGAAGCTTTCTTT
>TRBD1|14|NA|TRBJ2-3|TRBV29-1
CSVEAGGGTDTQYF
TGCAGCGTTGAAGCAGGGGGCGGCACAGATACGCAGTATTTT
>NA|14|NA|TRBJ1-4|TRBV5-4
CASSLDRINEKLFF
TGTGCCAGCAGCCTCGATCGTATTAATGAAAAACTGTTTTTT
>NA|15|once|TRBJ2-1|TRBV5-1
CASKKTGQTYNEQFF
TGCGCCAGCAAAAAAACCGGACAGACCTACAATGAGCAGTTCTTC
>TRBD2|16|NA|TRBJ2-5|TRBV7-2
CASSPLAGGRRETQYF
TGTGCCAGCAGCCCGCTAGCGGGGGGAAGGCGGGAGACCCAGTACTTC
>NA|13|NA|TRBJ2-3|TRBV30
CAWTRTGPDTQYF
TGTGCCTGGACGCGGACCGGCCCAGATACGCAGTATTTT
>TRBD1|15|NA|TRBJ2-3|TRBV7-9
CASSRWTGGKDTQYF
TGTGCCAGCAGCCGATGGACAGGGGGCAAAGATACGCAGTATTTT
>NA|14|few|TRBJ1-2|TRBV13
CASSLEQGRYGYTF
TGTGCCAGCAGCTTAGAACAGGGTCGCTATGGCTACACCTTC
>TRBD1|15|once|TRBJ2-1|TRBV5-1
CASSLGTGEHNEQFF
TGCGCCAGCAGCTTGGGGACAGGGGAGCACAATGAGCAGTTCTTC
>NA|16|NA|TRBJ1-4|TRBV5-1
CASSWPLRGTNEKLFF
TGCGCCAGCAGCTGGCCTCTTAGGGGAACTAATGAAAAACTGTTTTTT
>NA|18|once|TRBJ2-1|TRBV28
CASSSPGLGEDSYNEQFF
TGTGCCAGCAGTTCCCCCGGCCTGGGGGAGGACTCCTACAATGAGCAGTTCTTC
>TRBD1|15|once|TRBJ2-7|TRBV4-1
CASSRGQGIVHEQYF
TGCGCCAGCAGCCGGGGACAGGGTATAGTCCACGAGCAGTACTTC
>TRBD1|17|NA|TRBJ1-5|TRBV18
CASSPRATGVSNQPQHF
TGTGCCAGCTCACCACGGGCGACAGGGGTGAGCAATCAGCCCCAGCATTTT
>TRBD2|17|NA|TRBJ2-1|TRBV7-2
CASSFSTTSGVPNEQFF
TGTGCCAGCAGCTTTTCGACGACTAGCGGGGTCCCCAATGAGCAGTTCTTC
>NA|16|NA|TRBJ2-5|TRBV7-7
CASSLLPGEYTETQYF
TGTGCTAGCAGCCTTTTACCGGGAGAATACACGGAGACCCAGTACTTC
>TRBD2|17|NA|TRBJ2-5|TRBV2
CASIPGGLAGGPETQYF
TGTGCCAGCATCCCCGGGGGCCTAGCGGGGGGGCCGGAGACCCAGTACTTC